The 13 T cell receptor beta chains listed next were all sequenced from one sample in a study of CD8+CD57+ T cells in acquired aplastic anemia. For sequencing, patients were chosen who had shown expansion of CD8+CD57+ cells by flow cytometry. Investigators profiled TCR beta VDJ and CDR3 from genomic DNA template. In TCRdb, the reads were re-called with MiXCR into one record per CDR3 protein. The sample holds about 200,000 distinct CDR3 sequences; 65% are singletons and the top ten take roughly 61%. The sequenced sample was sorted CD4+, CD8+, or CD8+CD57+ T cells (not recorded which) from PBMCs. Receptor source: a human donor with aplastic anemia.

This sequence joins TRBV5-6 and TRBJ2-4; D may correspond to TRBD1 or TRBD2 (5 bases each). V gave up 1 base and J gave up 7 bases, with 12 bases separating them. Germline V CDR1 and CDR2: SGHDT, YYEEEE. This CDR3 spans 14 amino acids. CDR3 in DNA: TGTGCCAGCAGCTTGACGTCAGGGACGAACATTCAGTACTTC. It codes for CASSLTSGTNIQYF.

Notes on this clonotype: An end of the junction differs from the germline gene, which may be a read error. CDR3 DNA sequence: TGCGCCAGCAGCCTGGATGGGGGTGGCTACACCTTC. Translation gives CASSLDGGGYTF. This sequence joins TRBV5-4 and TRBJ1-2; maybe TRBD1 (5 bases). The CDR3 covers 12 residues. Germline-derived CDR1 and CDR2 are SGHNT and YYREEE (reference sequence).

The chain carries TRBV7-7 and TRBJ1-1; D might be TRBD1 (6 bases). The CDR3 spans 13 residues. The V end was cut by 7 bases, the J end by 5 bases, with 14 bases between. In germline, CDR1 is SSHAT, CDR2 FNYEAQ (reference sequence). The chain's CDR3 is CASNYRVGTEAFF. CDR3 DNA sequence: TGTGCCAGCAACTACAGGGTAGGGACTGAAGCTTTCTTT.

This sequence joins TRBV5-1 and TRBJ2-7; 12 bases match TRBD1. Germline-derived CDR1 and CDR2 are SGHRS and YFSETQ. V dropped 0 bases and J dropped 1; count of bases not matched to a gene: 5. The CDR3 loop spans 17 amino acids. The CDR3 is CASSLGGTGGLSYEQYF. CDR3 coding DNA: TGCGCCAGCAGCTTGGGCGGGACAGGGGGCTTATCCTACGAGCAGTACTTC.

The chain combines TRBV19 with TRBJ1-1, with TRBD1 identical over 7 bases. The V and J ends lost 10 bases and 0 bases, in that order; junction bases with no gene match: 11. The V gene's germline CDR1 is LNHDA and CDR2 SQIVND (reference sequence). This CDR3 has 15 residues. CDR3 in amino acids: CATLPAGTVNTEAFF. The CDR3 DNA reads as TGTGCCACCTTACCTGCCGGGACAGTGAACACTGAAGCTTTCTTT.

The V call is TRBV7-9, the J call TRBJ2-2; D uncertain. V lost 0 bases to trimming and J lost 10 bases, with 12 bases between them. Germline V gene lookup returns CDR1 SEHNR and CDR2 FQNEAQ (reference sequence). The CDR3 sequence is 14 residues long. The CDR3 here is CASSLATAIEELFF. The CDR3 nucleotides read TGTGCCAGCAGCTTAGCGACCGCGATTGAGGAGCTGTTTTTT.

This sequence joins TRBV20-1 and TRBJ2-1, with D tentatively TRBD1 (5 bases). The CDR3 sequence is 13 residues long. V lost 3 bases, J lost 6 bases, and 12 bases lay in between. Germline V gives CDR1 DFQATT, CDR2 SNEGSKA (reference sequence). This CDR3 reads CSASGSRVNEQFF. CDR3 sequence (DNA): TGCAGTGCTAGTGGATCCAGGGTCAATGAGCAGTTCTTC.

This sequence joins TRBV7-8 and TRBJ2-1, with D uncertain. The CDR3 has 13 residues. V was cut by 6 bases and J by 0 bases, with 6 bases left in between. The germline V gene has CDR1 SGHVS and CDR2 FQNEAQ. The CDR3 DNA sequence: TGTGCCAGCAGTAGCACCTCCTACAATGAGCAGTTCTTC. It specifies CASSSTSYNEQFF.

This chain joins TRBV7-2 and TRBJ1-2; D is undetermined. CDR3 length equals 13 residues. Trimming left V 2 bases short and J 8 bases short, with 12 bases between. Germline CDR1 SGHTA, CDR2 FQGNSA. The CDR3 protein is CASSLPARGGYTF. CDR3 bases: TGTGCCAGCAGCTTACCGGCCCGAGGGGGCTACACCTTC.

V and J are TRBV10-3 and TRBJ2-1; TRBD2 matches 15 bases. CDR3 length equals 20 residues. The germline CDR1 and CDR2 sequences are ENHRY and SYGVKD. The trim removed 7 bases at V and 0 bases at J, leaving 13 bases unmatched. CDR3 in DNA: TGTGCCATCAAACGAAACGGACTAGCGGGGGGGACAACCTCCTACAATGAGCAGTTCTTC. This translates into CAIKRNGLAGGTTSYNEQFF.

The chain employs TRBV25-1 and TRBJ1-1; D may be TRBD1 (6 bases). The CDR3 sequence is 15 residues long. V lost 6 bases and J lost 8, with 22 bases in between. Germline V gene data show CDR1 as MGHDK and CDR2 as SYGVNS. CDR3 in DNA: TGTGCCAGCAGCATAACAAACGGACAGCCGAACGAAGCTTTCTTT. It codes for CASSITNGQPNEAFF.

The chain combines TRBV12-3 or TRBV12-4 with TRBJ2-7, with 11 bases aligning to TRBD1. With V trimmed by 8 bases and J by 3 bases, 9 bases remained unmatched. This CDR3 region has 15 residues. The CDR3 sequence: CASAPGGTGGYEQYF. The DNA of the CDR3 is TGTGCCAGCGCACCCGGAGGGACAGGGGGCTACGAGCAGTACTTC.

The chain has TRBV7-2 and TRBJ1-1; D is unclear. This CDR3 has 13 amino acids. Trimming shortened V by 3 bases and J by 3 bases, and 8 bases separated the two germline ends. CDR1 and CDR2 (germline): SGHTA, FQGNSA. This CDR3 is CASSFMRDTEAFF. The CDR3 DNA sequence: TGTGCCAGCAGCTTTATGAGGGACACTGAAGCTTTCTTT.